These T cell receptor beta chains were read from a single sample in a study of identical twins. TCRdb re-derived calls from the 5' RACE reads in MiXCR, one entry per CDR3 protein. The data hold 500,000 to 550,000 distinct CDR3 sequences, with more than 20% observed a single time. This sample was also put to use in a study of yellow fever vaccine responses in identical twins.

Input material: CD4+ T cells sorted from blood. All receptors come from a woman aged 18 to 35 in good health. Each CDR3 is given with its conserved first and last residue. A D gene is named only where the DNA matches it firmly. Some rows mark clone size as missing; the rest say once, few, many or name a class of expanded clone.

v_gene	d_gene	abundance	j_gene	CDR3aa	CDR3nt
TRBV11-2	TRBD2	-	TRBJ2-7	CASSLGLAATGYEQYF	TGTGCCAGCAGCTTAGGGCTAGCGGCTACAGGATACGAGCAGTACTTC
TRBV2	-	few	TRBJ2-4	CASIGFGKNIQYF	TGTGCCAGCATTGGGTTCGGCAAAAACATTCAGTACTTC
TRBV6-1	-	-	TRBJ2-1	CASSDVPEQFF	TGTGCCAGCAGTGACGTTCCTGAGCAGTTCTTC
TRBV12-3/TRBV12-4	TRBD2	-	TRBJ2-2	CASTHSLTSGRANTGELFF	TGTGCCAGCACCCACTCCTTGACTAGCGGGAGGGCCAACACCGGGGAGCTGTTTTTT
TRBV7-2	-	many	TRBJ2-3	CASSLGSGLTDTQYF	TGTGCCAGCAGCTTAGGGAGTGGTTTAACAGATACGCAGTATTTT
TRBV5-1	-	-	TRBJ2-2	CASSLRGGRNTGELFF	TGCGCCAGCAGCCTACGTGGGGGCCGGAACACCGGGGAGCTGTTTTTT
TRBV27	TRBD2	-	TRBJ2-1	CASSSFIGKLAGDNEQFF	TGTGCCAGCAGTTCCTTCATCGGGAAGCTAGCGGGAGACAATGAGCAGTTCTTC
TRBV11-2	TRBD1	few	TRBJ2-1	CASSTHRGQFF	TGTGCCAGCAGCACCCACAGGGGGCAGTTCTTC
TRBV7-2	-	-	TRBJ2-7	CASSLEESSYEQYF	TGTGCCAGCAGCCTCGAGGAGAGCTCCTACGAGCAGTACTTC
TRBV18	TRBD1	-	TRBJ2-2	CASSPRDRGLDTGELFF	TGTGCCAGCTCACCGAGGGACAGGGGGCTCGACACCGGGGAGCTGTTTTTT
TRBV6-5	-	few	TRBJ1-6	CASSYSAGLDSPLHF	TGTGCCAGCAGTTACTCTGCAGGTTTGGATTCACCCCTCCACTTT
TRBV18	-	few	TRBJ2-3	CASSPQTFTQYF	TGTGCCAGCTCACCCCAGACATTTACGCAGTATTTT
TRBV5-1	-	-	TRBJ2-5	CASSPGLSSQETQYF	TGCGCCAGCAGTCCTGGACTCTCGTCCCAAGAGACCCAGTACTTC
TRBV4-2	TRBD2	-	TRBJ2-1	CASSQDRSGGPSYNEQFF	TGTGCCAGCAGCCAAGATAGGAGCGGGGGGCCTTCCTACAATGAGCAGTTCTTC
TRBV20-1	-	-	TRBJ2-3	CSARVPDTQYF	TGCAGTGCTAGAGTGCCAGATACGCAGTATTTT